This T cell receptor (beta chain) was documented in a study of T cell responses to AZD1222 COVID-19 vaccine. The table came from immunoSEQ multiplex PCR; TCRdb's copy has only in-frame clones and leaves some out. The table has more than 85,000 clones, approximately 90% seen once; the top ten hold approximately 15%. Trimming shortened V by 2 bases and J by 2 bases, and 1 base separated the two germline ends. The CDR3 has 11 amino acids. A word on this clone: Its target is not known.

Study-level points and caveats: Per reports, nearly half of all spike-specific TCRs target regions that are unmutated in variants.

This receptor was taken from an adult who received the AZD1222 COVID-19 vaccine. This chain uses TRBV12-3 or TRBV12-4 with TRBJ2-7; D is unclear. This specimen consisted of peripheral blood, obtained 28 days after the second AZD1222 dose. The DNA for the CDR3 is TGTGCCAGCAGTTTAACCTACGAGCAGTACTTC. This gives the protein CASSLTYEQYF.